This T cell receptor beta chain was observed in a study of early T cells in non-severe SARS-CoV-2 infection. Study details: Sequenced material consisted of bulk RNA (from unsorted whole blood), and chains were unpaired.

The study, taken as a whole, reports: Private and CD4 specificities were missed by VDJdb matching, which favored anti-spike CD8 responses.

This clonotype was seen only a few times. Antigen specificity is unknown. The CDR3 runs 14 residues. V was clipped by 4 bases and J by 1 base, with 9 bases between them. Germline assignment: CDR1 SGHTA and CDR2 FQGTGA. Individually, cDNA molecules had unique molecular identifiers attached to them. TCRdb used MiXCR to reprocess the 5' RACE reads, holding one entry per CDR3 protein. This sample yields roughly 51,000 distinct CDR3 sequences, of which around 8% are seen a single time; over 9.5% belongs to the top ten. The chain couples TRBV7-3 to TRBJ2-3; D is ambiguous. The sample was whole blood, taken at baseline. This receptor was taken from an adult who was a healthcare worker with PCR-confirmed SARS-CoV-2 infection or an uninfected control (not recorded which). The CDR3 sequence: CASSSTVGTDTQYF. The CDR3 coding sequence is TGTGCCAGCAGCTCCACGGTGGGCACAGATACGCAGTATTTT.